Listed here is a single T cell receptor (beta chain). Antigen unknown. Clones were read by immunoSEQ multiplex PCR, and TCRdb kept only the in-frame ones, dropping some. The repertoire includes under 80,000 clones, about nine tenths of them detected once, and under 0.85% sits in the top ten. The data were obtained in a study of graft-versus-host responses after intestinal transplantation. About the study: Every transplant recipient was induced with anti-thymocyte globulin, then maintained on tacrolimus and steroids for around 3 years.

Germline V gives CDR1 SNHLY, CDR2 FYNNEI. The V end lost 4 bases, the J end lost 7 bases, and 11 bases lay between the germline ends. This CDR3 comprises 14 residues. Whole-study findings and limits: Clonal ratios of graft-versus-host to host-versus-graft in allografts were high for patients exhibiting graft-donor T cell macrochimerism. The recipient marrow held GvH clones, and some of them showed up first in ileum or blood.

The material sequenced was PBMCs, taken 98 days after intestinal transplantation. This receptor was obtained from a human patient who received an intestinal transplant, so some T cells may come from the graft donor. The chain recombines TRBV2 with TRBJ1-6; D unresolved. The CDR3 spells CASSVGQPNSPLHF. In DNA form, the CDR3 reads TGTGCCAGCAGTGTCGGGCAACCAAATTCACCCCTCCACTTT.